Listed below are T cell receptor beta chains from one sample, sequenced in a study of blood T cell repertoires in COVID-19. The data were produced by immunoSEQ multiplex PCR, yet TCRdb's version contains in-frame clones alone and is incomplete. The data show over 450,000 clones, with roughly 89% seen just once and around 0.92% held by the top ten. The sample consisted of peripheral blood. These receptors all come from a young man with COVID-19, enrolled during active disease. Both conserved end residues are part of each CDR3. A D gene is named only where the DNA matches it firmly. Part of the rows lack a size; the others show once, few, many or a class for expanded clones.

TRBD2 NA TRBJ2-1 TRBV3-1/TRBV3-2 TGTGCCAGCAAAGCCGTGGCGGGAGGAATAGGAGGCTCCTACAATGAGCAGTTCTTC CASKAVAGGIGGSYNEQFF
TRBD2 NA TRBJ2-7 TRBV28 TGTGCCAGCGGTGGCGGGGGTATCTCCTACGAGCAGTACTTC CASGGGGISYEQYF
NA once TRBJ2-7 TRBV14 TGTGCCAGCAGCCGGGCCAGCCACGAGCAGTACTTC CASSRASHEQYF
TRBD1 NA TRBJ2-7 TRBV4-1 TGCGCCAGCAGCTATTATCCTGGACAGGGATTCTACGAGCAGTACTTC CASSYYPGQGFYEQYF
TRBD1 NA TRBJ1-2 TRBV2 TGTGCCAGCAGGGCTATCCCGGGACAGGCTCAAAACTATGGCTACACCTTC CASRAIPGQAQNYGYTF
TRBD2 NA TRBJ2-3 TRBV11-2 TGTGCCAGCAGCTTTTCAGCGGGAGGGCGCACAGATACGCAGTATTTT CASSFSAGGRTDTQYF
NA NA TRBJ2-7 TRBV21-1 TGTGCCAGCAGCAAGGCCGGGAAGGCAGCCTACGAGCAGTACTTC CASSKAGKAAYEQYF
NA NA TRBJ1-1 TRBV4-1 TGCGCCAGCAGCCAAGATCCGGTGATGAACACTGAAGCTTTCTTT CASSQDPVMNTEAFF
TRBD2 NA TRBJ2-1 TRBV2 TGTGCCAGCAGTGATGTCGGCGGGAGGGTATACAATGAGCAGTTCTTC CASSDVGGRVYNEQFF
NA NA TRBJ2-1 TRBV5-1 TGCGCCAGCAGCGTTCCGAGCGGAAGCTCCTACAATGAGCAGTTCTTC CASSVPSGSSYNEQFF